These 26 T cell receptor beta chains share one sample of origin, sequenced in a study of immune evolution from preneoplasia to lung adenocarcinoma. Generated by immunoSEQ multiplex PCR, the TCRdb table keeps only in-frame clones and is missing some. This sample has 8,500 to 13,000 clones, with approximately 86% found just once. Source material: FFPE minimally invasive lung adenocarcinoma tissue. These receptors all come from a person aged 70 to 85 with lung adenocarcinoma.

The chain uses TRBV9 and TRBJ2-2; D may be TRBD2 (6 bases). Germline CDR1 SGDLS, CDR2 YYNGEE. Trimming removed 4 bases from V and 5 bases from J, with 18 bases in between. This CDR3 is 16 amino acids long. CDR3 loop: CASSQDRIRGTGELFF. CDR3 in DNA: TGTGCCAGCAGCCAAGACAGAATACGGGGGACCGGGGAGCTGTTTTTT.

The V and J genes are TRBV29-1 and TRBJ2-7, with D maybe TRBD1 (5 bases). Germline CDR1 is SQVTM and CDR2 is ANQGSEA. The length of the CDR3 is 12 residues. V lost 7 bases and J 1 base, leaving 11 bases between the germline ends. The CDR3 loop is CSANYRSYEQYF. CDR3 nucleotides: TGCAGCGCCAATTACAGGTCCTACGAGCAGTACTTC.

The chain combines TRBV6-6 with TRBJ2-7, with D perhaps given as TRBD1 or TRBD2 (5 bases each). Germline CDR1 MNHNY, CDR2 SVGAGI (reference sequence). The V end lost 4 bases, the J end lost 0 bases, and 10 bases lay between the germline ends. The CDR3 sequence is 14 residues long. CDR3 DNA sequence: TGTGCCAGCAGTTGGGACGGTAGCTCCTACGAGCAGTACTTC. Amino acid sequence: CASSWDGSSYEQYF.

V gene TRBV7-3 combines with J gene TRBJ1-5; perhaps TRBD1 as D (6 bases). CDR3 length equals 13 residues. The V gene's germline CDR1 is SGHTA and CDR2 FQGTGA. V shed 8 bases and J shed 6 bases, with 14 bases lying between them. CDR3: CASARGFGQPQHF. CDR3 sequence (DNA): TGTGCCAGCGCCAGGGGTTTCGGTCAGCCCCAGCATTTT.

This clone was observed once. J is TRBJ1-5 and V is TRBV19; D may be TRBD1 (5 bases). This CDR3 has 15 residues. Trimming cost V 2 bases and J 0 bases, with 8 bases left between them. Germline V gene lookup returns CDR1 LNHDA and CDR2 SQIVND (reference sequence). This chain's CDR3 is CASSIKGYSNQPQHF. DNA of the CDR3: TGTGCCAGTAGTATAAAGGGGTATAGCAATCAGCCCCAGCATTTT.

The genes are TRBV18 and TRBJ2-7, with D perhaps TRBD1 (6 bases). V was clipped by 3 bases and J by 6 bases, with 12 bases between them. Germline CDR1 KGHSH, CDR2 LQKENI. CDR3 length equals 13 residues. In nucleotides, the CDR3 is TGTGCCAGCTCACCGGCAGGGGCCCCCGAGCAGTACTTC. Amino acid sequence: CASSPAGAPEQYF. The full variable domain, completed using reference TRBV18 and TRBJ2-7, is NAGVMQNPRHLVRRRGQEARLRCSPMKGHSHVYWYRQLPEEGLKFMVYLQKENIIDESGMPKERFSAEFPKEGPSILRIQQVVRGDSAAYFCASSPAGAPEQYFGPGTRLTVT.

The genes are TRBV19 and TRBJ1-3; D uncertain. Germline V lookup: CDR1 LNHDA, CDR2 SQIVND (reference sequence). V dropped 2 bases and J dropped 0 bases, with 8 bases sitting between them. This CDR3 is built from 15 residues. The chain's CDR3 is CASSIWQSSGNTIYF. Written as DNA, the CDR3 is TGTGCCAGTAGTATATGGCAGAGCTCTGGAAACACCATATATTTT.

This clone has only a few counts. V and J are TRBV20-1 and TRBJ2-7; the D is unclear. The V end lost 3 bases, the J end lost 6 bases, and 9 bases lay between the germline ends. CDR3 size: 11 residues. CDR1 DFQATT and CDR2 SNEGSKA come from the germline V gene (reference sequence). The CDR3 sequence: CSASSRSEQYF. The CDR3 nucleotides are TGCAGTGCTAGTTCCCGGTCCGAGCAGTACTTC.

The chain is built from TRBV10-2 and TRBJ2-1; D remains ambiguous. CDR1 WSHSY and CDR2 SAAADI come from the germline V gene. The CDR3 length is 13 residues. V lost 2 bases and J lost 7, with 9 bases in between. The DNA of the CDR3 is TGCGCCAGCAGTGAGATCCCCCGGAATGAGCAGTTCTTC. It translates to CASSEIPRNEQFF.

This chain connects TRBV25-1 to TRBJ2-7, with D uncertain. In germline, CDR1 is MGHDK, CDR2 SYGVNS. V was shortened by 1 base and J by 6 bases, with 4 bases between the two germline ends. The CDR3 length is 11 residues. This CDR3 is CASSEFVEQYF. DNA of the CDR3: TGTGCCAGCAGTGAATTTGTCGAGCAGTACTTC.

The rearrangement uses TRBV7-9 and TRBJ2-1, with D perhaps TRBD1 (6 bases). Germline V CDR1 and CDR2: SEHNR, FQNEAQ (reference sequence). This CDR3 contains 14 residues. The germline V and J ends were trimmed by 5 bases and 3 bases, with 11 bases remaining between them. CDR3 sequence (DNA): TGTGCCAGCAGCCCTGGACAGCACTACAATGAGCAGTTCTTC. It encodes CASSPGQHYNEQFF.

The J gene is TRBJ2-7, the V gene TRBV11-2; D is uncertain. Between the trimmed V and J ends, which lost 3 bases and 1 base, there was a span of 13 bases. The V gene's germline CDR1 is SGHAT and CDR2 FQNNGV. This CDR3 comprises 15 residues. CDR3 sequence (DNA): TGTGCCAGCAGCTTTCAGCCCGGCGGTTCCTACGAGCAGTACTTC. Amino acids: CASSFQPGGSYEQYF.

The chain couples TRBV4-1 to TRBJ2-2; maybe TRBD1 (5 bases). V lost 0 bases and J lost 0, with 11 bases in between. Germline CDR1 reads MGHRA; CDR2 reads YSYEKL. The CDR3 loop spans 17 amino acids. CDR3: CASSQDREGANTGELFF. DNA for the CDR3: TGCGCCAGCAGCCAAGATAGGGAAGGGGCGAACACCGGGGAGCTGTTTTTT.

This clone occurred once. This rearrangement joins TRBV7-6 to TRBJ1-6; unclear D gene. V lost 1 base, J lost 8 bases, and 12 bases lay in between. Germline CDR1 and CDR2: SGHVS and FNYEAQ. This CDR3 is built from 15 residues. The CDR3 nucleotides are TGTGCCAGCAGCTTAGAGGTTGGGTTTCATTCACCCCTCCACTTT. It is translated as CASSLEVGFHSPLHF. Full variable domain (outside the CDR3, taken from reference TRBV7-6 and TRBJ1-6): GAGVSQSPRYKVTKRGQDVALRCDPISGHVSLYWYRQALGQGPEFLTYFNYEAQQDKSGLPNDRFSAERPEGSISTLTIQRTEQRDSAMYRCASSLEVGFHSPLHFGNGTRLTVT.

In this sample, this clone turned up once. The rearrangement uses TRBV5-1 and TRBJ2-3; TRBD1 matches 9 bases. Germline values: CDR1 SGHRS, CDR2 YFSETQ. The CDR3 runs to 15 residues. V shed 4 bases and J 2 bases; nucleotides not matched to a gene: 5. CDR3 coding DNA: TGCGCCAGCAGCCCTGGGACAGGGTTCACAGATACGCAGTATTTT. This codes for CASSPGTGFTDTQYF.

This clone was detected only a few times. The V call is TRBV5-5, the J call TRBJ2-7, with a possible D match to TRBD2 (6 bases). CDR3 size: 14 residues. The V end was cut by 6 bases, the J end by 4 bases, with 17 bases between. CDR1 SGHKS and CDR2 YYEKEE come from the germline V gene (reference sequence). The DNA of the CDR3 is TGTGCCAGCACCTTCCGTCTGGGGGGATACGAGCAGTACTTC. This translates into CASTFRLGGYEQYF.

This chain joins TRBV5-1 and TRBJ1-4; TRBD1 agrees at 9 bases. Germline loops: CDR1 SGHRS, CDR2 YFSETQ. This CDR3 comprises 14 residues. Trimming removed 5 bases from V and 5 bases from J; junction bases left unmatched: 4. The CDR3 protein is CASSPGQGNEKLFF. The CDR3 coding sequence is TGCGCCAGCAGTCCGGGACAGGGAAATGAAAAACTGTTTTTT.

The chain combines TRBV11-2 with TRBJ1-6; D not resolved. CDR3 length: 15 residues. The germline V gene encodes CDR1 SGHAT and CDR2 FQNNGV. Trimming took off 1 base at V and 7 bases at J, with 11 bases between the two ends. The CDR3 DNA reads TGTGCCAGCAGCTTAGGAATTCTACTGAATTCACCCCTCCACTTT. This translates into CASSLGILLNSPLHF. Combining the CDR3 with reference TRBV11-2 and TRBJ1-6 gives the whole variable domain EAGVAQSPRYKIIEKRQSVAFWCNPISGHATLYWYQQILGQGPKLLIQFQNNGVVDDSQLPKDRFSAERLKGVDSTLKIQPAKLEDSAVYLCASSLGILLNSPLHFGNGTRLTVT.

The chain combines TRBV6-6 with TRBJ2-7, with D perhaps assigned TRBD1 or TRBD2 (5 bases each). The CDR3 contains 12 residues. Germline CDR1 reads MNHNY; CDR2 reads SVGAGI (reference sequence). V shed 6 bases and J shed 6 bases, with 12 bases lying between them. This CDR3 reads CASSREGREQYF. The CDR3 coding sequence is TGTGCCAGCAGCCGCGAGGGGCGCGAGCAGTACTTC.

The CDR3 DNA is TGCGCCAGCAGTGAGATAGGGAACTATGGCTACACCTTC. The encoded protein is CASSEIGNYGYTF. The chain links TRBV10-2 to TRBJ1-2; D gene uncertain. CDR3 length: 13 amino acids. Deletions cut 2 bases from V and 2 bases from J, with 6 bases between. Germline values: CDR1 WSHSY, CDR2 SAAADI.

V and J are TRBV30 and TRBJ1-5; tentative D call: TRBD1 (6 bases). V lost 0 bases and J 7 bases, leaving 10 bases between the germline ends. The CDR3 consists of 13 residues. The germline V gene has CDR1 GTSNPN and CDR2 SVGIG (reference sequence). As DNA, the CDR3 is TGTGCCTGGAGTGTAAAGGGGGTCCAGCCCCAGCATTTT. Translated: CAWSVKGVQPQHF.

The chain links TRBV9 to TRBJ2-5; TRBD2 might be the D (5 bases). This CDR3 has 14 amino acids. With 0 bases removed from V and 5 bases from J, the gap between germline ends came to 11 bases. Per germline, CDR1 SGDLS and CDR2 YYNGEE. Written as DNA, the CDR3 is TGTGCCAGCAGCGTAGGTAGCGTATGGGAGACCCAGTACTTC. Translating gives CASSVGSVWETQYF.

The gene calls are TRBV25-1 and TRBJ2-5; D gene uncertain. The CDR3 spans 12 residues. Germline V gene data show CDR1 as MGHDK and CDR2 as SYGVNS. V lost 1 base, J lost 7 bases, and 7 bases lay in between. The CDR3 loop reads CASSESGLTQYF. CDR3 nucleotide sequence: TGTGCCAGCAGTGAATCCGGGCTGACCCAGTACTTC.

The rearrangement links TRBV30 to TRBJ1-2, with D tentatively TRBD1 (5 bases). CDR1 is GTSNPN and CDR2 is SVGIG in the germline V gene (reference sequence). This CDR3 is 11 amino acids long. Trimming took 2 bases from V and 8 from J, leaving 9 bases between them. The CDR3 nucleotides are TGTGCCTGGAGTTTCGGGGGGGGCTACACCTTC. Translated, it gives CAWSFGGGYTF.

This clone occurred a few times. The V and J genes are TRBV6-5 and TRBJ2-7, with D tentatively TRBD1 (5 bases). The germline V and J ends were trimmed by 0 bases and 0 bases, with 9 bases remaining between them. CDR1 MNHEY and CDR2 SVGAGI come from the germline V gene. The CDR3 runs to 15 residues. As DNA, the CDR3 is TGTGCCAGCAGTTACTCTGGGGCTCCCTCCTACGAGCAGTACTTC. Translating gives CASSYSGAPSYEQYF.

The chain has TRBV25-1 and TRBJ1-1; D unclear. V gave up 7 bases and J gave up 1 base, with 4 bases separating them. The CDR3 runs 11 residues. In germline, CDR1 is MGHDK, CDR2 SYGVNS. The CDR3 region is CASTKNTEAFF. The DNA for the CDR3 is TGTGCCAGCACCAAGAACACTGAAGCTTTCTTT.